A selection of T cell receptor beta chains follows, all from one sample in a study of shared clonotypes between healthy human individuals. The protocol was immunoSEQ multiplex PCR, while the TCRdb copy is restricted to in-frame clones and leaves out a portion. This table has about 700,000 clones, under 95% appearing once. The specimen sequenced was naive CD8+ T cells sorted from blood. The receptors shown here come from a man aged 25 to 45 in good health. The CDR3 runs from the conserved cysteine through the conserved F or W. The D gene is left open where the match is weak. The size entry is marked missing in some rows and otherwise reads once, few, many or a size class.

cdr3_nt: TGTGCCAGCAGTCCTGGACTAGCGGGGCCCACAGATACGCAGTATTTT; cdr3_aa: CASSPGLAGPTDTQYF; v_call: TRBV27; d_call: TRBD2; clone_size: NA; j_call: TRBJ2-3
cdr3_nt: TGTGCCAGCAGTTTATATGCCTACAATGAGCAGTTCTTC; cdr3_aa: CASSLYAYNEQFF; v_call: TRBV27; d_call: NA; clone_size: NA; j_call: TRBJ2-1
cdr3_nt: TGTGCCAGCAGGGGGACTAGCGGGCAATACAATGAGCAGTTCTTC; cdr3_aa: CASRGTSGQYNEQFF; v_call: TRBV28; d_call: TRBD2; clone_size: NA; j_call: TRBJ2-1
cdr3_nt: TGTGCCAGCAGCCTAGAGAGCGGGAGCGCCCTCGAGCAGTACTTC; cdr3_aa: CASSLESGSALEQYF; v_call: TRBV7-8; d_call: TRBD2; clone_size: NA; j_call: TRBJ2-7
cdr3_nt: TGTGCCAGCAGTCCGCTATTGGAGACAGGGACTACCTACGAGCAGTACTTC; cdr3_aa: CASSPLLETGTTYEQYF; v_call: TRBV28; d_call: NA; clone_size: NA; j_call: TRBJ2-7
cdr3_nt: TGTGCCAGCTCACCACTTATTAAGGATACGCAGTATTTT; cdr3_aa: CASSPLIKDTQYF; v_call: TRBV18; d_call: NA; clone_size: NA; j_call: TRBJ2-3
cdr3_nt: TGTGCCAGCAGTTTATTATCCCACAGGGGGTCCTACAATGAGCAGTTCTTC; cdr3_aa: CASSLLSHRGSYNEQFF; v_call: TRBV27; d_call: TRBD1; clone_size: NA; j_call: TRBJ2-1
cdr3_nt: TGTGCCAGCAGCGGAATCACAGGGCCGAACACTGAAGCTTTCTTT; cdr3_aa: CASSGITGPNTEAFF; v_call: TRBV9; d_call: NA; clone_size: NA; j_call: TRBJ1-1
cdr3_nt: TGTGCCAGCAGTCCGCGGGACTCTTTTATTCTCGAGCAGTACTTC; cdr3_aa: CASSPRDSFILEQYF; v_call: TRBV28; d_call: NA; clone_size: once; j_call: TRBJ2-7
cdr3_nt: TGTGCCAGCAGCGGCGAAGGGGCAGTATCCTACGAGCAGTACTTC; cdr3_aa: CASSGEGAVSYEQYF; v_call: TRBV14; d_call: NA; clone_size: NA; j_call: TRBJ2-7
cdr3_nt: TGTGCCAGCAGCTCACCGACTAGCGGGAGGAATGAGCAGTTCTTC; cdr3_aa: CASSSPTSGRNEQFF; v_call: TRBV7-9; d_call: TRBD2; clone_size: NA; j_call: TRBJ2-1
cdr3_nt: TGTGCCAGCAGTTCACCTGAGGGTAGATATTGGAACACCATATATTTT; cdr3_aa: CASSSPEGRYWNTIYF; v_call: TRBV28; d_call: NA; clone_size: NA; j_call: TRBJ1-3
cdr3_nt: TGTGCCAGCAGCTCGGTCCGCACCTCCTACAATGAGCAGTTCTTC; cdr3_aa: CASSSVRTSYNEQFF; v_call: TRBV27; d_call: NA; clone_size: once; j_call: TRBJ2-1
cdr3_nt: TGTGCCATCAGTGAGGGCCGCTCCCTGGAGCAGTACTTC; cdr3_aa: CAISEGRSLEQYF; v_call: TRBV10-3; d_call: NA; clone_size: NA; j_call: TRBJ2-7
cdr3_nt: TGTGCCAGTAGTTCACTTGGCCCAGAGTCCTACAATGAGCAGTTCTTC; cdr3_aa: CASSSLGPESYNEQFF; v_call: TRBV19; d_call: NA; clone_size: few; j_call: TRBJ2-1
cdr3_nt: TGTGCCAGCAGCTTACTAGCGGGAGGGTTTAACAATGAGCAGTTCTTC; cdr3_aa: CASSLLAGGFNNEQFF; v_call: TRBV7-2; d_call: TRBD2; clone_size: NA; j_call: TRBJ2-1
cdr3_nt: TGTGCCAGCAGCACCACAGGGGGCGCCGTAGTAGGCACAGATACGCAGTATTTT; cdr3_aa: CASSTTGGAVVGTDTQYF; v_call: TRBV7-9; d_call: TRBD1; clone_size: NA; j_call: TRBJ2-3
cdr3_nt: TGTGCCTGGAGACAGGGACTAGCGGGAGGCGATGAGCAGTTCTTC; cdr3_aa: CAWRQGLAGGDEQFF; v_call: TRBV30; d_call: TRBD2; clone_size: NA; j_call: TRBJ2-1
cdr3_nt: TGCAGTGCTCAAGGGCACACTGAAGCTTTCTTT; cdr3_aa: CSAQGHTEAFF; v_call: TRBV20-1; d_call: NA; clone_size: NA; j_call: TRBJ1-1
cdr3_nt: TGCGCCAGCAGTGCTGACAGCACAGATACGCAGTATTTT; cdr3_aa: CASSADSTDTQYF; v_call: TRBV10-1; d_call: NA; clone_size: NA; j_call: TRBJ2-3
cdr3_nt: TGTGCCAGCAGCTCCCAAGCAGACGGAGAGACCCAGTACTTC; cdr3_aa: CASSSQADGETQYF; v_call: TRBV5-4; d_call: NA; clone_size: NA; j_call: TRBJ2-5
cdr3_nt: TGTGCCAGCACCCTGGGGCCAGGGAGTACCGGGGAGCTGTTTTTT; cdr3_aa: CASTLGPGSTGELFF; v_call: TRBV27; d_call: NA; clone_size: NA; j_call: TRBJ2-2
cdr3_nt: TGTGCCAGCAGTACCCAGCGTAACTATGGCTACACCTTC; cdr3_aa: CASSTQRNYGYTF; v_call: TRBV27; d_call: NA; clone_size: NA; j_call: TRBJ1-2
cdr3_nt: TGTGCCAGCAGTTTATCGGGGACTAGCTACAATGAGCAGTTCTTC; cdr3_aa: CASSLSGTSYNEQFF; v_call: TRBV28; d_call: TRBD2; clone_size: NA; j_call: TRBJ2-1
cdr3_nt: TGTGCCAGCAGCTTGGCTACAGGGGGCAGAAAGGTAAGTGAAAAACTGTTTTTT; cdr3_aa: CASSLATGGRKVSEKLFF; v_call: TRBV5-6; d_call: TRBD1; clone_size: NA; j_call: TRBJ1-4
cdr3_nt: TGTGCCAGCACGGGCAGGGAGTCCTACGAGCAGTACTTC; cdr3_aa: CASTGRESYEQYF; v_call: TRBV27; d_call: NA; clone_size: NA; j_call: TRBJ2-7
cdr3_nt: TGTGCCAGCAGTCCCCGGGTGGGGGAAAGTCCCTCCGGGGAGCTGTTTTTT; cdr3_aa: CASSPRVGESPSGELFF; v_call: TRBV7-6; d_call: NA; clone_size: NA; j_call: TRBJ2-2
cdr3_nt: TGTGCCAGCAGCTTAGGCGGCAGGGAGACCCAGTACTTC; cdr3_aa: CASSLGGRETQYF; v_call: TRBV11-3; d_call: NA; clone_size: NA; j_call: TRBJ2-5
cdr3_nt: TGCGCCAGCAGCTTTCTTAGGGGCTACCAAGAGACCCAGTACTTC; cdr3_aa: CASSFLRGYQETQYF; v_call: TRBV5-1; d_call: NA; clone_size: NA; j_call: TRBJ2-5